This entry features one TCR beta chain sequence. This specimen belongs to a study of glioma-infiltrating T cells after dendritic cell vaccination. In the study overall: Between the early 2000s and the early 2010s, patients got autologous tumor lysate-pulsed dendritic cell vaccines. Dendritic cell vaccine was injected intradermally three times, biweekly.

Amplification used 60 V beta primers and 13 J beta primers. Profiling relied on immunoSEQ multiplex PCR, and the TCRdb table lists in-frame clones only, not all of them. In the table there are tens of thousands of clones, approximately 75% of which are singletons. The time point is: after dendritic cell vaccination, including at tumor progression/relapse. Germline V lookup: CDR1 SGHDT, CDR2 YYEEEE. This CDR3 is built from 16 residues. V was cut by 0 bases and J by 3 bases, with 16 bases left in between. The clonotype was recovered from a human donor with glioblastoma. The sequencing used blood, collected after dendritic cell vaccination. V gene TRBV5-6 combines with J gene TRBJ2-7, with a possible D match to TRBD1 (6 bases). CDR3 loop: CASSLDGRETGYEQYV. Here the CDR3 DNA reads TGTGCCAGCAGCTTGGATGGAAGGGAGACAGGCTACGAGCAGTACGTC.